These 28 T cell receptor beta chains were sequenced from one sample in a study of Ad26.COV2.S vaccination and SARS-CoV-2 variants. Treatment reported: about 20 received Ad26.COV2.S at low or high dose, single or two shots; 5 received placebo; per-sample allocation not given. Each sample was drawn 63 days after the first injection (of vaccine or placebo). Here immunoSEQ multiplex PCR was the method, and the copy in TCRdb shows in-frame clones only, minus some. Among some 390,000 clones, approximately 90% were seen once, and the ten largest hold 3.5%. The sample consisted of peripheral blood, taken in a trial of Ad26.COV2.S vaccine versus placebo. These receptors all come from a person between 18 and 65 years old who received the Ad26.COV2.S COVID-19 vaccine or a placebo.

The chain couples TRBV30 to TRBJ2-4; D ambiguous. The CDR3 runs to 14 residues. Per the germline V gene, CDR1 is GTSNPN and CDR2 is SVGIG (reference sequence). V lost 3 bases and J lost 0, with 9 bases in between. The CDR3 region has the DNA TGTGCCTGGAGCCAGTCTCTAGCCAAAAACATTCAGTACTTC. It specifies CAWSQSLAKNIQYF.

V is TRBV6-2 or TRBV6-3 and J is TRBJ2-7; tentatively, D is TRBD2 (5 bases). Trimming removed 4 bases at V and 0 bases at J, with 10 bases between. Germline CDR1 and CDR2: MNHEY and SVGEGT. The CDR3 has 14 amino acids. CDR3 residues: CASSSPGFSYEQYF. For the CDR3, the DNA is TGTGCCAGCAGTTCCCCGGGATTCTCCTACGAGCAGTACTTC.

This rearrangement joins TRBV7-9 to TRBJ1-5; 7 bases line up with TRBD1. V lost 1 base, J lost 9 bases, and 9 bases stayed unmatched. Germline CDR1 and CDR2: SEHNR and FQNEAQ (reference sequence). The CDR3 consists of 15 residues. The CDR3 DNA reads as TGTGCCAGCAGCTTAGTAGACGGACAGGAAAGGCCCCAGCATTTT. Amino acid sequence: CASSLVDGQERPQHF.

The chain couples TRBV2 to TRBJ1-4, with 8 positions matching TRBD1. The CDR3 sequence is 13 residues long. Germline CDR1 SNHLY, CDR2 FYNNEI. The V gene end was trimmed by 7 bases and the J gene end by 6 bases; junction bases not matched to a gene: 4. The DNA for the CDR3 is TGTGCCAGCACCTGGACAGGGTATGAAAAACTGTTTTTT. This encodes CASTWTGYEKLFF.

The rearrangement joins TRBV20-1 to TRBJ2-5; D may be TRBD2 (6 bases). V was clipped by 3 bases and J by 9 bases, with 26 bases between them. CDR3 length equals 16 residues. From germline, CDR1 is DFQATT and CDR2 SNEGSKA (reference sequence). The CDR3 sequence: CSASSSLRDFPGAQYF. CDR3 nucleotides: TGCAGTGCTAGTTCTTCATTGAGGGACTTCCCGGGGGCCCAGTACTTC.

In nucleotides, the CDR3 is TGTGCCATCAGGGGGAGTAGCGGTAGCACAGATACGCAGTATTTT. This translates into CAIRGSSGSTDTQYF. V and J are TRBV10-3 and TRBJ2-3; the D gene is possibly TRBD2 (6 bases). Germline V gene data show CDR1 as ENHRY and CDR2 as SYGVKD. The CDR3 spans 15 residues. The V and J ends lost 6 bases and 0 bases respectively, with 13 bases between them.

This clone was observed a few times. V gene TRBV7-9 combines with J gene TRBJ1-6, with D perhaps TRBD1 (5 bases). The CDR3 sequence is 15 residues long. V lost 5 bases and J 8 bases, leaving 16 bases between the germline ends. Germline CDR1 is SEHNR and CDR2 is FQNEAQ (reference sequence). The CDR3 DNA reads TGTGCCAGCAGCATACGGGGGTATGAGGATTCACCCCTCCACTTT. It encodes CASSIRGYEDSPLHF.

The genes are TRBV27 and TRBJ2-7; D remains unclear. V lost 4 bases and J 2 bases, leaving 12 bases between the germline ends. Germline CDR1 is MNHEY and CDR2 is SMNVEV (reference sequence). There are 14 residues in the CDR3. DNA for the CDR3: TGTGCCAGCAGTTCAAAAGGTATCGCCTACGAGCAGTACTTC. Protein product: CASSSKGIAYEQYF.

The chain has TRBV7-2 and TRBJ2-1, with TRBD2 matching over 13 bases. CDR3 size: 17 residues. V gave up 5 bases and J gave up 1 base; unmatched junction bases: 5. Germline values: CDR1 SGHTA, CDR2 FQGNSA. The CDR3 is CASSPRTSGGSYNEQFF. The CDR3 nucleotides read TGTGCCAGCAGCCCCCGGACTAGCGGGGGATCCTACAATGAGCAGTTCTTC. Supplemented by reference TRBV7-2 and TRBJ2-1, the full variable domain reads GAGVSQSPSNKVTEKGKDVELRCDPISGHTALYWYRQSLGQGLEFLIYFQGNSAPDKSGLPSDRFSAERTGGSVSTLTIQRTQQEDSAVYLCASSPRTSGGSYNEQFFGPGTRLTVL.

This rearrangement joins TRBV5-4 to TRBJ2-3; a weak D match, TRBD2 (6 bases). The V and J ends lost 4 bases and 5 bases respectively, with 14 bases between them. The germline V gene encodes CDR1 SGHNT and CDR2 YYREEE (reference sequence). The CDR3 is 14 amino acids. The CDR3 loop reads CASSAGNAKDTQYF. The CDR3 nucleotides are TGTGCCAGCAGCGCGGGAAATGCGAAAGATACGCAGTATTTT.

The chain carries TRBV2 and TRBJ2-3; 12 bases line up with TRBD2. Germline CDR1 reads SNHLY; CDR2 reads FYNNEI. The CDR3 has 16 amino acids. V trimming: 7 bases; J trimming: 4 bases; junction bases outside the gene matches: 9. For the CDR3, the DNA is TGTGCCAGCAAGACGCTAGCGGGGGGGCCCCCAGATACGCAGTATTTT. Protein: CASKTLAGGPPDTQYF.

The gene calls are TRBV5-1 and TRBJ1-2; D is uncertain. Trimming took off 3 bases at V and 4 bases at J, with 13 bases between the two ends. Germline CDR1 and CDR2: SGHRS and YFSETQ. This CDR3 comprises 14 residues. The CDR3 DNA reads as TGCGCCAGCAGCTCGGAAGGGTGGAGCTATGGCTACACCTTC. Residues: CASSSEGWSYGYTF.

The gene calls are TRBV3-1 (or the pseudogene TRBV3-2) and TRBJ2-7; no reliable D call. The length of the CDR3 is 15 residues. Germline V gene data show CDR1 as LGHDT and CDR2 as YNNKEL (reference sequence). The ends were cut back, 1 base at V and 0 bases at J, with 10 bases in the middle. The CDR3 region is CASSQGTKLSYEQYF. For the CDR3, the DNA is TGTGCCAGCAGCCAAGGGACGAAACTCTCCTACGAGCAGTACTTC.

V usage is TRBV2 and J usage is TRBJ2-6; the D gene is possibly TRBD2 (5 bases). Between the trimmed V and J ends, which lost 4 bases and 1 base, there was a span of 8 bases. This CDR3 is built from 15 residues. Germline V CDR1 and CDR2: SNHLY, FYNNEI. This chain's CDR3 is CASSGPGSGANVLTF. The CDR3 DNA is TGTGCCAGCAGTGGCCCGGGATCTGGGGCCAACGTCCTGACTTTC.

This chain connects TRBV19 to TRBJ2-1; TRBD1 matches at 9 bases. This CDR3 is built from 14 residues. The germline gives CDR1 LNHDA, CDR2 SQIVND (reference sequence). V lost 3 bases to trimming and J lost 9 bases; unmatched junction nucleotides: 6. CDR3 protein: CASSILQGASEQFF. The CDR3 DNA sequence: TGTGCCAGTAGTATCTTACAGGGGGCCAGTGAGCAGTTCTTC.

The table lists this clone with a count of one. The genes are TRBV27 and TRBJ1-2; D is possibly TRBD1 (6 bases). Germline lookup yields CDR1 MNHEY and CDR2 SMNVEV (reference sequence). The CDR3 consists of 14 residues. V was clipped by 5 bases and J by 2 bases, with 12 bases between them. CDR3 residues: CASSTRGGNYGYTF. The CDR3, as DNA: TGTGCCAGCAGTACCAGGGGAGGGAACTATGGCTACACCTTC.

The rearrangement uses TRBV6-5 and TRBJ1-1; no definite D call. Germline V gene lookup returns CDR1 MNHEY and CDR2 SVGAGI. This CDR3 has 15 residues. Trimming removed 6 bases from V and 2 bases from J, with 16 bases in between. CDR3 amino acids: CASRRDGHGNTEAFF. The CDR3 bases are TGTGCCAGCAGACGCGACGGCCATGGAAACACTGAAGCTTTCTTT.

This clone was detected once. The chain combines TRBV29-1 with TRBJ1-1; D is uncertain. The V and J ends lost 6 bases and 5 bases respectively, with 16 bases between them. The V gene's germline CDR1 is SQVTM and CDR2 ANQGSEA. The CDR3 runs to 13 residues. The CDR3 spells CSVAQLAGTEAFF. CDR3 DNA: TGCAGCGTCGCTCAGCTGGCGGGGACTGAAGCTTTCTTT.

The chain combines TRBV6-1 with TRBJ1-1, with 8 bases lining up with TRBD1. CDR1 is MNHNS and CDR2 is SASEGT in the germline V gene. The CDR3 consists of 16 residues. J was trimmed by 1 base and V by 0 bases; bases with no gene match: 4. For the CDR3, the DNA is TGTGCCAGCAGTGAAGCTGCAGGGGGCCGGAACACTGAAGCTTTCTTT. The encoded protein is CASSEAAGGRNTEAFF.

This sequence joins TRBV7-2 and TRBJ1-2; D is ambiguous. Germline CDR1 SGHTA, CDR2 FQGNSA. Trimming removed 5 bases from V and 2 bases from J, with 9 bases in between. The CDR3 runs 13 residues. CDR3 amino acids: CASSPDGNYGYTF. The CDR3 DNA reads as TGTGCCAGCAGCCCTGACGGCAACTATGGCTACACCTTC.

The genes are TRBV7-2 and TRBJ2-7; D remains ambiguous. CDR1 and CDR2 from the germline V gene are SGHTA and FQGNSA. The CDR3 totals 13 residues. V lost 4 bases to trimming and J lost 4 bases, with 11 bases between them. CDR3 protein: CASSSTVTYEQYF. DNA for the CDR3: TGTGCCAGCAGCTCCACCGTCACATACGAGCAGTACTTC. Supplemented by reference TRBV7-2 and TRBJ2-7, the full variable domain reads GAGVSQSPSNKVTEKGKDVELRCDPISGHTALYWYRQSLGQGLEFLIYFQGNSAPDKSGLPSDRFSAERTGGSVSTLTIQRTQQEDSAVYLCASSSTVTYEQYFGPGTRLTVT.

The rearrangement links TRBV28 to TRBJ1-2, with D possibly matching TRBD1 (5 bases). With 5 bases removed from V and 4 bases from J, the gap between germline ends came to 11 bases. Germline lookup yields CDR1 MDHEN and CDR2 SYDVKM. The CDR3 contains 13 residues. DNA of the CDR3: TGTGCCAGCAGTCCCACAGGAGTCTATGGCTACACCTTC. It yields the protein CASSPTGVYGYTF.

The chain has TRBV5-4 and TRBJ2-7; no firm D call. The V and J ends lost 4 bases and 0 bases respectively, with 8 bases between them. The V gene's germline CDR1 is SGHNT and CDR2 YYREEE (reference sequence). The CDR3 length is 13 residues. The CDR3 coding sequence is TGTGCCAGCAGCAGAAGGGACTCCTACGAGCAGTACTTC. Its translation is CASSRRDSYEQYF.

The V call is TRBV11-2, the J call TRBJ1-2, with D possibly being TRBD1 (5 bases). The length of the CDR3 is 14 residues. Trimming removed 0 bases at V and 2 bases at J, with 7 bases between. CDR1 is SGHAT and CDR2 is FQNNGV in the germline V gene. CDR3 region: CASSLDRVNYGYTF. The CDR3 coding sequence is TGTGCCAGCAGCTTAGACAGGGTAAACTATGGCTACACCTTC.

This clone appeared once. In DNA, the CDR3 is TGTGCCAGCAGCCGGGATCAAGGCTACGTCTTGTTGGGAAACACCATATATTTT. Encoded protein: CASSRDQGYVLLGNTIYF. The V and J genes are TRBV5-8 and TRBJ1-3; D ambiguous. CDR3 size: 18 residues. Trimming took off 4 bases at V and 4 bases at J, with 24 bases between the two ends. Germline CDR1 is SGHTS and CDR2 is YDEGEE.

The rearrangement joins TRBV27 to TRBJ1-5; D remains ambiguous. The germline V gene encodes CDR1 MNHEY and CDR2 SMNVEV (reference sequence). V was shortened by 7 bases and J by 0 bases, with 13 bases between the two germline ends. The CDR3 covers 15 residues. This CDR3 is CASTPAGDSNQPQHF. The CDR3 DNA reads TGTGCCAGCACCCCCGCAGGCGATAGCAATCAGCCCCAGCATTTT.

The rearrangement uses TRBV30 and TRBJ1-2; 7 bases are a match to TRBD1. The germline CDR1 and CDR2 sequences are GTSNPN and SVGIG (reference sequence). The CDR3 extends over 13 amino acids. The junction had 4 bases not matched to a gene; V was cut back by 2 bases and J by 4 bases. CDR3 coding DNA: TGTGCCTGGAGTCGACAGGGAGCCTATGGCTACACCTTC. It encodes CAWSRQGAYGYTF.

This rearrangement joins TRBV6-5 to TRBJ2-1; D may be TRBD1 or TRBD2 (5 bases each). With 11 bases removed from V and 4 bases from J, the gap between germline ends came to 15 bases. This CDR3 is built from 13 residues. Germline V gene data show CDR1 as MNHEY and CDR2 as SVGAGI. In nucleotides, the CDR3 is TGTGCCTGCCCGGGACCGGGATACAATGAGCAGTTCTTC. Protein product: CACPGPGYNEQFF.